This TCR beta chain originates from a study of technical replicates of blood from a few donors. Using immunoSEQ multiplex PCR, the repertoire was profiled, and TCRdb retains in-frame clones only, with some absent. The sample shows approximately 17,000 clones, around 86% of them seen only once. V was cut by 3 bases and J by 2 bases, with 12 bases left in between. The CDR3 totals 15 residues. CDR1 is SGHRS, CDR2 YFSETQ, per germline. V usage is TRBV5-1 and J usage is TRBJ2-1, with D perhaps TRBD1 (6 bases). Sequences were obtained from PBMCs. The sequence came from a human donor in good health. This CDR3 is CASSSDRPTYNEQFF. The CDR3 DNA reads as TGCGCCAGCAGCTCCGACAGGCCGACCTACAATGAGCAGTTCTTC.